This TCR beta chain was recovered during a study of shared clonotypes between healthy human individuals. Study information: Donors consisted of a couple of women and a few men between 18 and 49. Every donor yielded three CD4 naive, three CD4 memory, two CD8 naive and one CD8 memory plate. Study-wide points: When naive CD4 clonotypes were compared across a handful of donors, 5% to 5.5% were shared.

Naivety among CD8 cells was defined by CD45RO negativity and positive CCR7 selection, thereby excluding terminally differentiated effector memory CD45RA+ cells. This table comes from immunoSEQ multiplex PCR, and its TCRdb copy is limited to in-frame clones, with some not included. The sample yields 1.5 million to 2.5 million clones, roughly 94% seen once. On this clone: Its specificity is not known.

Losses at the gene ends were 9 bases for V and 3 bases for J; bases not matched to a gene: 11. Germline loops: CDR1 SGDLS, CDR2 YYNGEE. CDR3 length equals 15 residues. This TCR was recovered from a man between 18 and 35 years old in good health. Sequencing was done on a sample of naive CD8+ T cells sorted from blood. The chain links TRBV9 to TRBJ2-7, with 11 bases that match TRBD1. The CDR3 loop is CATLDGDRGIYEQYF. In DNA form, the CDR3 reads TGTGCCACCCTAGATGGGGACAGGGGGATCTACGAGCAGTACTTC.